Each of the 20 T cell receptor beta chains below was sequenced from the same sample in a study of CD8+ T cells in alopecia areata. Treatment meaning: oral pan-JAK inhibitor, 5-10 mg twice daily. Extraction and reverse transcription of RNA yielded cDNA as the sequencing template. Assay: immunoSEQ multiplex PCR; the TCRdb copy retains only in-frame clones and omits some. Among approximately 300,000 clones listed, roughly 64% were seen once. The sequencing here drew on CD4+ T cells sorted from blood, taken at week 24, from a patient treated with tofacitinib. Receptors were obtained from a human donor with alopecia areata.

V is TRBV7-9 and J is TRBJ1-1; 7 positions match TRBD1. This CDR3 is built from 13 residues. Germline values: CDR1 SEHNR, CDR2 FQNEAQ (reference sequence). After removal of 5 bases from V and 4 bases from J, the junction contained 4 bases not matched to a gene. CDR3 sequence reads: CASSRQGPTEAFF. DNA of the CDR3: TGTGCCAGCAGCAGACAGGGTCCCACTGAAGCTTTCTTT.

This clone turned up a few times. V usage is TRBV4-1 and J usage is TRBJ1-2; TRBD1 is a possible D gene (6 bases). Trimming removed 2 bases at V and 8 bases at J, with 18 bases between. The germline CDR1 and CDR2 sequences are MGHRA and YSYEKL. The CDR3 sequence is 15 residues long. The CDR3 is CASSQPTGRARGYTF. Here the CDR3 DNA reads TGCGCCAGCAGCCAACCTACAGGGAGGGCGCGAGGCTACACCTTC.

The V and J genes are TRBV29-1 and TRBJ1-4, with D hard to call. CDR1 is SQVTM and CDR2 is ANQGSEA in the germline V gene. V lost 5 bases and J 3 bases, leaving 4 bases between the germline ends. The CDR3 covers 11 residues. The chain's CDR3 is CSVRPNEKLFF. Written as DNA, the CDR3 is TGCAGCGTTAGGCCTAATGAAAAACTGTTTTTT.

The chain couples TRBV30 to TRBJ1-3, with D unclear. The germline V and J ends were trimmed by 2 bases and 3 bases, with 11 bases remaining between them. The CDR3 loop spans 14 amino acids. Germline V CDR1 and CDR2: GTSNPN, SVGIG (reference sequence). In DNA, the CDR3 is TGTGCCTGGAGTAGGGCTTGGAGTGGAAACACCATATATTTT. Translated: CAWSRAWSGNTIYF.

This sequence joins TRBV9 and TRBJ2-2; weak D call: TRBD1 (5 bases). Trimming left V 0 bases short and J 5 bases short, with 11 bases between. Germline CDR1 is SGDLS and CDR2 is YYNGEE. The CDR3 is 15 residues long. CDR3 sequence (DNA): TGTGCCAGCAGCGTAGAGTCAGGGCGGACCGGGGAGCTGTTTTTT. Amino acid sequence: CASSVESGRTGELFF.

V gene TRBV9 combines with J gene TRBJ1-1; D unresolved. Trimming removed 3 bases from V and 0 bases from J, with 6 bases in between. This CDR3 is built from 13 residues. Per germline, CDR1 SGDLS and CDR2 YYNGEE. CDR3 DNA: TGTGCCAGCAGCGGGTCCATGAACACTGAAGCTTTCTTT. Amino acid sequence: CASSGSMNTEAFF.

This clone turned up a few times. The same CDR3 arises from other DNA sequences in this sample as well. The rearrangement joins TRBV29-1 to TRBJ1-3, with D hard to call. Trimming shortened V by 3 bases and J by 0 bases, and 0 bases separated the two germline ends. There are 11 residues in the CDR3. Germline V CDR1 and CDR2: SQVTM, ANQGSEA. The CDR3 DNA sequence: TGCAGCGTTGACTCTGGAAACACCATATATTTT. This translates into CSVDSGNTIYF. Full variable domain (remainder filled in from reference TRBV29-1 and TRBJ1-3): SAVISQKPSRDICQRGTSLTIQCQVDSQVTMMFWYRQQPGQSLTLIATANQGSEATYESGFVIDKFPISRPNLTFSTLTVSNMSPEDSSIYLCSVDSGNTIYFGEGSWLTVV.

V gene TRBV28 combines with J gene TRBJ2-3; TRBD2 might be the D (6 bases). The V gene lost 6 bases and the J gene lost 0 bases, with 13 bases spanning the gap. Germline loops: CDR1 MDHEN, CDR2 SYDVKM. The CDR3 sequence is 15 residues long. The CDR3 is CASRNLAPSTDTQYF. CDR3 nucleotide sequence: TGTGCCAGCAGAAACCTAGCGCCTAGCACAGATACGCAGTATTTT. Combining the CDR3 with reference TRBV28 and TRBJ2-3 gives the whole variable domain DVKVTQSSRYLVKRTGEKVFLECVQDMDHENMFWYRQDPGLGLRLIYFSYDVKMKEKGDIPEGYSVSREKKERFSLILESASTNQTSMYLCASRNLAPSTDTQYFGPGTRLTVL.

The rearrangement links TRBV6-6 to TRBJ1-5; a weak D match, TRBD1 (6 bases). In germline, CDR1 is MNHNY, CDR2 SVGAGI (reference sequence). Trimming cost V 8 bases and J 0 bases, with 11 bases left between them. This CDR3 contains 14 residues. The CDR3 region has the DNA TGTGCCAGCGGCGGAGGGGGTAGCAATCAGCCCCAGCATTTT. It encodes CASGGGGSNQPQHF.

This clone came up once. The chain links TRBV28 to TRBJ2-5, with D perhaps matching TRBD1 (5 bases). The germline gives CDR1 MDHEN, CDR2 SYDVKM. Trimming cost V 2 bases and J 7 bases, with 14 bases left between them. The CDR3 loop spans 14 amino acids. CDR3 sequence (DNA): TGTGCCAGCAGTTTAGGGGCAGCCCGAGGGACCCAGTACTTC. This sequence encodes CASSLGAARGTQYF.

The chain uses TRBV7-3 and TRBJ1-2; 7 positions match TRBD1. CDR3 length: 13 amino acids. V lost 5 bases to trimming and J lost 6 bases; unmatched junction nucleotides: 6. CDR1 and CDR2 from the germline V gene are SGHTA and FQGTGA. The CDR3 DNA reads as TGTGCCAGCAGCCCGTCAGGGGGAAATGGCTACACCTTC. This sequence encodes CASSPSGGNGYTF.

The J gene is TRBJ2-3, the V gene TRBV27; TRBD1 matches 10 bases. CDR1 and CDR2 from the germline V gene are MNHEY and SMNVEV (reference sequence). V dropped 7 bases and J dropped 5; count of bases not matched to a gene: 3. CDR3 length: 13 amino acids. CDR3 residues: CASIGTGEDTQYF. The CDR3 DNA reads TGTGCCAGCATAGGGACAGGGGAAGATACGCAGTATTTT.

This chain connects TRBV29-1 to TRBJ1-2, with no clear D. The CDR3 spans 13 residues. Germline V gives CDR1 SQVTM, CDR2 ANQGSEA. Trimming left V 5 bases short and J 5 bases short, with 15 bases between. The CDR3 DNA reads TGCAGCGTTCCCCCTTTGGGGAGGTATGGCTACACCTTC. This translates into CSVPPLGRYGYTF. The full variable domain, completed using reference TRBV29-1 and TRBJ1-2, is SAVISQKPSRDICQRGTSLTIQCQVDSQVTMMFWYRQQPGQSLTLIATANQGSEATYESGFVIDKFPISRPNLTFSTLTVSNMSPEDSSIYLCSVPPLGRYGYTFGSGTRLTVV.

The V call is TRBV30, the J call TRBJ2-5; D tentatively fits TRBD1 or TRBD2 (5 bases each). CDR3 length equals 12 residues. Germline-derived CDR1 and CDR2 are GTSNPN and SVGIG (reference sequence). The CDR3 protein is CAGSGLLETQYF. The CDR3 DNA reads TGTGCTGGGTCGGGGCTTCTGGAGACCCAGTACTTC. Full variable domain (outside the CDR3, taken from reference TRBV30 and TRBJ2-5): SQTIHQWPATLVQPVGSPLSLECTVEGTSNPNLYWYRQAAGRGLQLLFYSVGIGQISSEVPQNLSASRPQDRQFILSSKKLLLSDSGFYLCAGSGLLETQYFGPGTRLLVL.

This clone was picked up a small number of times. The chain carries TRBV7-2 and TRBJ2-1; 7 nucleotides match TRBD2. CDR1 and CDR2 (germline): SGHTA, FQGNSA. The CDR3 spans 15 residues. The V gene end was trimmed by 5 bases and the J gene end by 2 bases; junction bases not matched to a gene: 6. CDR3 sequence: CASSVARGTYNEQFF. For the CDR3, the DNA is TGTGCCAGCAGCGTGGCGCGGGGGACCTACAATGAGCAGTTCTTC.

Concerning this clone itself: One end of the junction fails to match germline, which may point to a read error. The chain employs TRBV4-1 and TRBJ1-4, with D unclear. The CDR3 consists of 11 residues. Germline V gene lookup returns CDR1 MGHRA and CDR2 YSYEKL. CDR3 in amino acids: CASSEERKLFF. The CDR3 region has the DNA TGCGCCAGCAGCGAAGAGAGGAAACTGTTTTTT.

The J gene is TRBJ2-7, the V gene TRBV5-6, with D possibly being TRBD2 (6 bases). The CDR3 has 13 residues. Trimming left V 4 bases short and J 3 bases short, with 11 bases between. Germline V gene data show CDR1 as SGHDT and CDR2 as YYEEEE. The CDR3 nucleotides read TGTGCCAGCAGCGCGGGACCGAACTACGAGCAGTACTTC. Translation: CASSAGPNYEQYF.

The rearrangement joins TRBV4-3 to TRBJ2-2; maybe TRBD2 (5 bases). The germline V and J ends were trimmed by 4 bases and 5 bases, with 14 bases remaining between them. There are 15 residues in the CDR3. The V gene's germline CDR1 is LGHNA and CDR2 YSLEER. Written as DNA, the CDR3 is TGCGCCAGCAGCCTTTGGGGAGCTGGAACCGGGGAGCTGTTTTTT. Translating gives CASSLWGAGTGELFF.

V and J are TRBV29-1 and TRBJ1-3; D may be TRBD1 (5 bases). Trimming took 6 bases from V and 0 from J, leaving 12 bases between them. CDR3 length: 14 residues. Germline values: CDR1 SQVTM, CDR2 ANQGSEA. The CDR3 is CSVKGSHSGNTIYF. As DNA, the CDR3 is TGCAGCGTGAAGGGGAGCCACTCTGGAAACACCATATATTTT. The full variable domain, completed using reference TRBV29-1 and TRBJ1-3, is SAVISQKPSRDICQRGTSLTIQCQVDSQVTMMFWYRQQPGQSLTLIATANQGSEATYESGFVIDKFPISRPNLTFSTLTVSNMSPEDSSIYLCSVKGSHSGNTIYFGEGSWLTVV.

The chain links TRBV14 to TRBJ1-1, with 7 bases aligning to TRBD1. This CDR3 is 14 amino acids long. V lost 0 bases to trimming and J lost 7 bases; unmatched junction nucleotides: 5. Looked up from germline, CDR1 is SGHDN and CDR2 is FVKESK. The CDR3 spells CASSQDFGTDEAFF. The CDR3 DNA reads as TGTGCCAGCAGCCAAGATTTCGGGACAGATGAAGCTTTCTTT.